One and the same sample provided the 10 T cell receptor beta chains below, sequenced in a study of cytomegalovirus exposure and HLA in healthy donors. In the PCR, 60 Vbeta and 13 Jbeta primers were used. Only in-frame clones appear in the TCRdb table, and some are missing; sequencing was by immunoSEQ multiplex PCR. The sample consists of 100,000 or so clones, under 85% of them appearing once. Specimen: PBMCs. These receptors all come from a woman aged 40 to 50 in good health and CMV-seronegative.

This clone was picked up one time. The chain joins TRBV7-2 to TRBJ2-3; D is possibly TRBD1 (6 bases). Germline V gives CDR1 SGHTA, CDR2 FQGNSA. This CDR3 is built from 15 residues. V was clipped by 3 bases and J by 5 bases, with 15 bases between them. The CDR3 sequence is CASSFNPDRKDTQYF. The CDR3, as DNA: TGTGCCAGCAGCTTCAACCCCGACAGGAAAGATACGCAGTATTTT.

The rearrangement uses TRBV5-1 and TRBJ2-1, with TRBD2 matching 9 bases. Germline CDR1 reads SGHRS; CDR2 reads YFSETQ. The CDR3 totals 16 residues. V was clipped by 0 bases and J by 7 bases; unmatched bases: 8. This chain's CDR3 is CASSLAAGGPENEQFF. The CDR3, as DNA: TGCGCCAGCAGCTTGGCTGCGGGAGGGCCTGAAAATGAGCAGTTCTTC. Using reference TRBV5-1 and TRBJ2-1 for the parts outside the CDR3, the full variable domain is KAGVTQTPRYLIKTRGQQVTLSCSPISGHRSVSWYQQTPGQGLQFLFEYFSETQRNKGNFPGRFSGRQFSNSRSEMNVSTLELGDSALYLCASSLAAGGPENEQFFGPGTRLTVL.

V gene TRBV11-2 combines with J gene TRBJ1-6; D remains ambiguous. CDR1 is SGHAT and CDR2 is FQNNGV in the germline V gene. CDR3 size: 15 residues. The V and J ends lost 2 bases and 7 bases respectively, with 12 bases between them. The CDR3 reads CASSLKTEGNSPLHF. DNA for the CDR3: TGTGCCAGCAGCTTAAAAACAGAGGGCAATTCACCCCTCCACTTT.

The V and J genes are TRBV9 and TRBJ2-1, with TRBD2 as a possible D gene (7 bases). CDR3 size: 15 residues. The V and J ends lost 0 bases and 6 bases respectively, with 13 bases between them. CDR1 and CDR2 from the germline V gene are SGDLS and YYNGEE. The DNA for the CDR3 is TGTGCCAGCAGCGTAGCGTACAGGGAGGGCAATGAGCAGTTCTTC. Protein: CASSVAYREGNEQFF.

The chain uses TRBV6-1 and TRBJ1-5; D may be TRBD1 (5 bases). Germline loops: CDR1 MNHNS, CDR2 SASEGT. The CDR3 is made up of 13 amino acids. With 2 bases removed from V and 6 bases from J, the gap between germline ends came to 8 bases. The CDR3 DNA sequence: TGTGCCAGCAGTGAATTGGGGGGTCAGCCCCAGCATTTT. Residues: CASSELGGQPQHF.

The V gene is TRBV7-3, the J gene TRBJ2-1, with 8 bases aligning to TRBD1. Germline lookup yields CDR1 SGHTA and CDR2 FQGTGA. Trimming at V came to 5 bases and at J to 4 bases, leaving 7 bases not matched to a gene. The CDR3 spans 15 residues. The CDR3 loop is CASSRVGTGYNEQFF. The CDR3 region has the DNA TGTGCCAGCAGCCGCGTGGGGACAGGATACAATGAGCAGTTCTTC.

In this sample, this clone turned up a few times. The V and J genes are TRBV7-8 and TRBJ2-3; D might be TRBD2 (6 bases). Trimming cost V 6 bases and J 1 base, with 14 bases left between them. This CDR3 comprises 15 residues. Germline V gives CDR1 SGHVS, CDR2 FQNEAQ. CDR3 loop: CASRNSGVGTDTQYF. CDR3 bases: TGTGCCAGCAGGAACTCGGGGGTGGGCACAGATACGCAGTATTTT.

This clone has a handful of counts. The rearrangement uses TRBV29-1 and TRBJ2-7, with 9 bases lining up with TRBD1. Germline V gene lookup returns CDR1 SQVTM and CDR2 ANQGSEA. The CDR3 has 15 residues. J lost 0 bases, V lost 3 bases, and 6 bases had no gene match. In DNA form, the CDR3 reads TGCAGCGTTGAGCAGACAGGGGGTCACTCCTACGAGCAGTACTTC. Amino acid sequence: CSVEQTGGHSYEQYF.

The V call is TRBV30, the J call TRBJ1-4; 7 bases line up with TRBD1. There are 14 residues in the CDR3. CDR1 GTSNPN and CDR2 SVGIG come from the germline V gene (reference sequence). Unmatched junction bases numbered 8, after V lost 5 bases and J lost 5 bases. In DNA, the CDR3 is TGTGCCTGGGGGGCCGGGACAGAAAATGAAAAACTGTTTTTT. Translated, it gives CAWGAGTENEKLFF.

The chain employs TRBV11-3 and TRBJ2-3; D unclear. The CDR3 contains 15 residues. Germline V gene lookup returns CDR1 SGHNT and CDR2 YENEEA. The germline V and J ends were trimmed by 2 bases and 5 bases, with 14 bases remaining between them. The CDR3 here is CASSLRTPAGDTQYF. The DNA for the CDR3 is TGTGCCAGCAGCTTACGAACTCCCGCCGGAGATACGCAGTATTTT.